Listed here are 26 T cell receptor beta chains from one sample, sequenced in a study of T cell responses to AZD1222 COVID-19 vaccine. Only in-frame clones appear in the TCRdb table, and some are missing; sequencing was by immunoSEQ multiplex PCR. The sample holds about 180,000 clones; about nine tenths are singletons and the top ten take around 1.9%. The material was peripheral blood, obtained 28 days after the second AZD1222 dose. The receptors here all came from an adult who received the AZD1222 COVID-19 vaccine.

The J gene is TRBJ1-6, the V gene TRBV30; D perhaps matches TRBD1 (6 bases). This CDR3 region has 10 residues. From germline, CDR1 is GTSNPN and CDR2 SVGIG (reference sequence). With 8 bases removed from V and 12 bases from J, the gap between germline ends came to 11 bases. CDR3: CARGPIPLHF. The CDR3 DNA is TGTGCCCGGGGGCCGATACCCCTCCACTTT.

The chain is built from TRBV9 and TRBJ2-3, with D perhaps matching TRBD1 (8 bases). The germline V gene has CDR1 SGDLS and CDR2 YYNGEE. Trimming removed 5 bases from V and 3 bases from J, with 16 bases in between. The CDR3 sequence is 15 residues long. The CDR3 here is CASSTGQGGTDTQYF. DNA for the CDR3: TGTGCCAGCAGTACAGGACAGGGAGGGACAGATACGCAGTATTTT.

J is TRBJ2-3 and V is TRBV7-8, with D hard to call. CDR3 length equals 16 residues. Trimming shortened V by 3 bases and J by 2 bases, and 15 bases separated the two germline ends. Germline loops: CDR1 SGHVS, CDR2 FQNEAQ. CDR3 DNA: TGTGCCAGCAGCTTTTTCCAGGACCCAGACACAGATACGCAGTATTTT. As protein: CASSFFQDPDTDTQYF.

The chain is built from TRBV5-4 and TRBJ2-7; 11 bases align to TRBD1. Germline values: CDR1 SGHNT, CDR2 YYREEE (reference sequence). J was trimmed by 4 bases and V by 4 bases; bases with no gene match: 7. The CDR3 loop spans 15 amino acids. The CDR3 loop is CASSNWGQGVYEQYF. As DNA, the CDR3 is TGTGCCAGCAGCAACTGGGGACAGGGGGTTTACGAGCAGTACTTC. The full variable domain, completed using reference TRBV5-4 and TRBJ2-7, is ETGVTQSPTHLIKTRGQQVTLRCSSQSGHNTVSWYQQALGQGPQFIFQYYREEENGRGNFPPRFSGLQFPNYSSELNVNALELDDSALYLCASSNWGQGVYEQYFGPGTRLTVT.

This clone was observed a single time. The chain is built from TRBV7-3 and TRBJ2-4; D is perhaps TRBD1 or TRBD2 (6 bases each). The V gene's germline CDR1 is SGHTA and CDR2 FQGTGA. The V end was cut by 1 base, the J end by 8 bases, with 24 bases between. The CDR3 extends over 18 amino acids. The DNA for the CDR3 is TGTGCCAGCAGCTTAAGCGGACCTCAAGGGGGGCGTGTGGACATTCAGTACTTC. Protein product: CASSLSGPQGGRVDIQYF.

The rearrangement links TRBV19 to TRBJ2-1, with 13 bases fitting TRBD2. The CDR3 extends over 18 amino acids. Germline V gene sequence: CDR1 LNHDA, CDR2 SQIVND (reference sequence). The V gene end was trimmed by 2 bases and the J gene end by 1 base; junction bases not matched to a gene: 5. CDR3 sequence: CASSIRLAGGPSYNEQFF. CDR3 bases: TGTGCCAGTAGTATAAGACTAGCGGGAGGACCTTCCTACAATGAGCAGTTCTTC.

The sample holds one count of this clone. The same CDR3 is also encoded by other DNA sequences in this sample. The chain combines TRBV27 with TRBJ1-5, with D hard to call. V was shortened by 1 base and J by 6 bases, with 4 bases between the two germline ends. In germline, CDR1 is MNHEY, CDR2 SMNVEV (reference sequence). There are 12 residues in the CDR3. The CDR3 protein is CASSLLGQPQHF. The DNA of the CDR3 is TGTGCCAGCAGTTTATTAGGTCAGCCCCAGCATTTT.

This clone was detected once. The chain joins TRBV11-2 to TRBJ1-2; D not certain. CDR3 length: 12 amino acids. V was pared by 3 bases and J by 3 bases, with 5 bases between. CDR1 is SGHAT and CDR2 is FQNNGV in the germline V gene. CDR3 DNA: TGTGCCAGCAGCTTGCGGGACTATGGCTACACCTTC. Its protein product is CASSLRDYGYTF.

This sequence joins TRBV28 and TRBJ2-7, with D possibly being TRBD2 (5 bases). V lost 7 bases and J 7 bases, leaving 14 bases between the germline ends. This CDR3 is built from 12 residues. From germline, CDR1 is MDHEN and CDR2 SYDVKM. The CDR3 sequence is CASISPGYEQYF. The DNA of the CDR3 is TGTGCCAGCATCAGCCCGGGGTATGAGCAGTACTTC. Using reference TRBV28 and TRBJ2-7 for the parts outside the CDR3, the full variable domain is DVKVTQSSRYLVKRTGEKVFLECVQDMDHENMFWYRQDPGLGLRLIYFSYDVKMKEKGDIPEGYSVSREKKERFSLILESASTNQTSMYLCASISPGYEQYFGPGTRLTVT.

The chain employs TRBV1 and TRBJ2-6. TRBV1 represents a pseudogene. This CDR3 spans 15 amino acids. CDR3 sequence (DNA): TGCACCAGCAGCGAAGGGGGTTCTGGGGCCAACGTCCTGACTTTC. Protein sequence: CTSSEGGSGANVLTF.

As DNA, the CDR3 is TGTGCCAGCAGTTCATTCCGGGACACGATCCTCCCGTCCTACGAGCAGTACTTC. It is translated as CASSSFRDTILPSYEQYF. V is TRBV27 and J is TRBJ2-7; the D gene is possibly TRBD1 (6 bases). The CDR3 spans 18 residues. Deletions cut 4 bases from V and 1 base from J, with 23 bases between. In germline, CDR1 is MNHEY, CDR2 SMNVEV (reference sequence).

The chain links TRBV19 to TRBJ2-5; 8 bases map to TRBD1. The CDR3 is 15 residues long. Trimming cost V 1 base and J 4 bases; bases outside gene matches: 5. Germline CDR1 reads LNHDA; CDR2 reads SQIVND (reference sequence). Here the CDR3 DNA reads TGTGCCAGTAGTATAGTACAGACAGGGGTAGAGACCCAGTACTTC. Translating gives CASSIVQTGVETQYF.

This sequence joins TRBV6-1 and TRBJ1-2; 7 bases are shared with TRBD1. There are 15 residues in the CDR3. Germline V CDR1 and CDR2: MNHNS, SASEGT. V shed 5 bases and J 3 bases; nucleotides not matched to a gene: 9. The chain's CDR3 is CASSSTGTGYYGYTF. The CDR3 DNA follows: TGTGCCAGCAGTTCGACAGGGACTGGGTACTATGGCTACACCTTC.

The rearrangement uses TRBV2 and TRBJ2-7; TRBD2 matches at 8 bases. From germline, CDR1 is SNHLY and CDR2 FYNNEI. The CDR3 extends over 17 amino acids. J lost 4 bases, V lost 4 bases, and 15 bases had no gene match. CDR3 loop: CASSVGRERETVYEQYF. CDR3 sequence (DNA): TGTGCCAGCAGTGTCGGGAGAGAGCGGGAGACCGTATACGAGCAGTACTTC.

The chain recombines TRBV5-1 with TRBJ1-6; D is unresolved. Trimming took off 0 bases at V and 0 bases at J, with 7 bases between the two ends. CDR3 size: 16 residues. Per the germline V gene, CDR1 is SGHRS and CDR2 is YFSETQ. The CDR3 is CASSLGSSSYNSPLHF. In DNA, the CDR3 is TGCGCCAGCAGCTTGGGATCGAGCTCCTATAATTCACCCCTCCACTTT. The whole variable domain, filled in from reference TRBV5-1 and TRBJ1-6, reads KAGVTQTPRYLIKTRGQQVTLSCSPISGHRSVSWYQQTPGQGLQFLFEYFSETQRNKGNFPGRFSGRQFSNSRSEMNVSTLELGDSALYLCASSLGSSSYNSPLHFGNGTRLTVT.

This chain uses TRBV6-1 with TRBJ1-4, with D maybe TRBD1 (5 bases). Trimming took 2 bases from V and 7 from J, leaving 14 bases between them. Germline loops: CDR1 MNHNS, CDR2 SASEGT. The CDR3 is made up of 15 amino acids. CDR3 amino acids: CASSETGGAGEKLFF. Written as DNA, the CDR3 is TGTGCCAGCAGTGAAACGGGAGGGGCAGGTGAAAAACTGTTTTTT.

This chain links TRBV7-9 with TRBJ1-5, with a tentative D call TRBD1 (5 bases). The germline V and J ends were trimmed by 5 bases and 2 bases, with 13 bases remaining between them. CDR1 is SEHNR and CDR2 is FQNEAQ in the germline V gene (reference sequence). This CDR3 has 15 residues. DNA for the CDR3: TGTGCCAGCAGCCCGAAGGGAGGGGGCAATCAGCCCCAGCATTTT. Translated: CASSPKGGGNQPQHF.

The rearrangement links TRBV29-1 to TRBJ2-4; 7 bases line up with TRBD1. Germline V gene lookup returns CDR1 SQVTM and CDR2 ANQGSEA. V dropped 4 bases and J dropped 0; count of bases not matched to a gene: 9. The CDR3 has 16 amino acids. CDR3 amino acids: CSVAGTGQIAKNIQYF. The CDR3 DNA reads TGCAGCGTTGCAGGGACGGGACAGATAGCCAAAAACATTCAGTACTTC. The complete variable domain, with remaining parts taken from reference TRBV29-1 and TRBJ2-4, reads SAVISQKPSRDICQRGTSLTIQCQVDSQVTMMFWYRQQPGQSLTLIATANQGSEATYESGFVIDKFPISRPNLTFSTLTVSNMSPEDSSIYLCSVAGTGQIAKNIQYFGAGTRLSVL.

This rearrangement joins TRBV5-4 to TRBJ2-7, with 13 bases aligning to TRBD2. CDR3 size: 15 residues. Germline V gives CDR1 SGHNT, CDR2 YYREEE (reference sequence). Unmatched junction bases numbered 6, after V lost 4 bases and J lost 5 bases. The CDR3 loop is CASSPGTSGIHEQYF. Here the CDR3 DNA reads TGTGCCAGCAGCCCCGGGACTAGCGGGATCCACGAGCAGTACTTC.

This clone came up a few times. The CDR3 here is CASSSKFGRTYEQYF. The CDR3 DNA sequence: TGTGCCAGCAGCTCTAAGTTCGGGAGGACCTACGAGCAGTACTTC. This chain links TRBV7-7 with TRBJ2-7; 7 bases map to TRBD2. V gave up 4 bases and J gave up 2 bases; unmatched junction bases: 8. CDR3 length: 15 amino acids. The germline CDR1 and CDR2 sequences are SSHAT and FNYEAQ (reference sequence).

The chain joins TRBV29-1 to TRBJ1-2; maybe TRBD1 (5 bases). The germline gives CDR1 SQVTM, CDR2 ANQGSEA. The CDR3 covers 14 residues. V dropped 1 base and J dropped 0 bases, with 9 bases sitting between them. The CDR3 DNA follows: TGCAGCGTTGAAGCAGGGAAAGCTAACTATGGCTACACCTTC. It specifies CSVEAGKANYGYTF.

This CDR3 is CASRRTAGYEQYF. The CDR3 region has the DNA TGCGCCAGCAGAAGGACAGCAGGCTACGAGCAGTACTTC. This chain uses TRBV5-1 with TRBJ2-7, with D tentatively TRBD1 (6 bases). CDR1 is SGHRS and CDR2 is YFSETQ in the germline V gene. V lost 5 bases to trimming and J lost 3 bases, with 12 bases between them. The CDR3 runs 13 residues.

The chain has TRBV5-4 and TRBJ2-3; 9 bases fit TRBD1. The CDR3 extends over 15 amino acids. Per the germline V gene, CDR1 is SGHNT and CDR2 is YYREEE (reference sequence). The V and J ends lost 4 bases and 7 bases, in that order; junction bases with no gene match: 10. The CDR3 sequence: CASSLPQTGGNTQYF. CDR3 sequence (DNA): TGTGCCAGCAGCCTACCCCAGACAGGGGGAAATACGCAGTATTTT.

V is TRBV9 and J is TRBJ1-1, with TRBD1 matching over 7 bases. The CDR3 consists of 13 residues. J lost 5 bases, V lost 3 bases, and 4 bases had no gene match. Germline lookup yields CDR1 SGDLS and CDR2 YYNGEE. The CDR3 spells CASSAKTGTEAFF. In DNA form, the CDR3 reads TGTGCCAGCAGCGCCAAGACAGGGACTGAAGCTTTCTTT.

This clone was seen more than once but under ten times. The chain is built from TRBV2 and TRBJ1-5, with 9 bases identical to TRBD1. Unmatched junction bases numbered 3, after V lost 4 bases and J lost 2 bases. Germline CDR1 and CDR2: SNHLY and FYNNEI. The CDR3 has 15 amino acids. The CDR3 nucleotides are TGTGCCAGCAGTGTACAGGGGGCCGGCAATCAGCCCCAGCATTTT. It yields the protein CASSVQGAGNQPQHF.

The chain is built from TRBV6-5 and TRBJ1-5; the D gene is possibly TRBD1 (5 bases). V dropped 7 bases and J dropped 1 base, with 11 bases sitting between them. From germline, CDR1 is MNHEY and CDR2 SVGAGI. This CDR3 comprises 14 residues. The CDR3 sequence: CASTAGPSNQPQHF. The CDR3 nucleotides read TGTGCCAGCACCGCGGGACCAAGCAATCAGCCCCAGCATTTT.